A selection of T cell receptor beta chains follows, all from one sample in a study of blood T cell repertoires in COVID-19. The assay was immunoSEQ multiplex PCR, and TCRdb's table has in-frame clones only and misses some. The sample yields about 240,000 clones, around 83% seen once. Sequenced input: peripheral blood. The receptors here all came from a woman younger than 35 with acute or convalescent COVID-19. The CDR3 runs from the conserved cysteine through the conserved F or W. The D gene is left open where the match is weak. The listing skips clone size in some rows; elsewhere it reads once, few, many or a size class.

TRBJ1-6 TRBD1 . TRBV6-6 TGTGCCAGCAGTCCAAAACGGGACAGCTATAATTCACCCCTCCACTTT CASSPKRDSYNSPLHF
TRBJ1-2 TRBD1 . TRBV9 TGTGCCAGCAGCGATAAAGCACAGGGGGCCAACTATGGCTACACCTTC CASSDKAQGANYGYTF
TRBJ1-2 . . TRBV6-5 TGTGCCAGCAGTTACTCGGGGGGGCCAGATGGCTACACCTTC CASSYSGGPDGYTF
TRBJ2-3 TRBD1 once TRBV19 TGTGCCAGTCAGGACAGGGGAACCGATACGCAGTATTTT CASQDRGTDTQYF
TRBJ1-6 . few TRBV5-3 TGTGCCAGAAGCTCAGGGAATTCACCCCTCCACTTT CARSSGNSPLHF
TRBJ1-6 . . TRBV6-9 TGTGCCAGCAGTTACCAACAGGGCGCGGGTTCACCCCTCCACTTT CASSYQQGAGSPLHF
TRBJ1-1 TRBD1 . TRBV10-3 TGTGCCATCAGTTCAGTCGGACAGGGGGCATCGGGGAACACTGAAGCTTTCTTT CAISSVGQGASGNTEAFF
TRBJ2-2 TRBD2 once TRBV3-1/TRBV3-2 TGTGCCAGCAAAAACTGGGCTAGCGGGAACACCGGGGAGCTGTTTTTT CASKNWASGNTGELFF
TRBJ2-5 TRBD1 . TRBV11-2 TGTGCCAGCAGCTTAGGGGACAGTTTGAAAGAGACCCAGTACTTC CASSLGDSLKETQYF
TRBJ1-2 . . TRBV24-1 TGTGCCACCAGTGATTCCCGGCAGGGCCAAAGAGAAGTGAGCTACACCTTC CATSDSRQGQREVSYTF
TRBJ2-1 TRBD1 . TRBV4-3 TGCGCCAGCAGCCAAGGACAGGGGGCTAGCAATGAGCAGTTCTTC CASSQGQGASNEQFF
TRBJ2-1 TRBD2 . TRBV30 TGTGCCTGGGAACTAGCGGGAGGGCTGAATGAGCAGTTCTTC CAWELAGGLNEQFF
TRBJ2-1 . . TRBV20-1 TGCAGTGCTAGTTTAGTAAATGAGCAGTTCTTC CSASLVNEQFF
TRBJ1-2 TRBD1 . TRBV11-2 TGTGCCAGCACCCTCGAGGGACAGGGTGGGTCCTCAAACTATGGCTACACCTTC CASTLEGQGGSSNYGYTF
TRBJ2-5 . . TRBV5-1 TGCGCCAGCAGCGCCGGACGGGACTCATTCCAAGAGACCCAGTACTTC CASSAGRDSFQETQYF
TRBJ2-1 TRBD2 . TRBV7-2 TGTGCCAGCAGCTTCCGACTAGCGGGAGGAACTGAGCAGTTCTTC CASSFRLAGGTEQFF
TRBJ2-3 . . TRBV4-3 TGCGCCAGCAGCCAAGAAGGCAGGGGAACAGATACGCAGTATTTT CASSQEGRGTDTQYF
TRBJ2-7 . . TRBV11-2 TGTGCCAGCAGCACACTAAAGGACAAATACTACGAGCAGTACTTC CASSTLKDKYYEQYF
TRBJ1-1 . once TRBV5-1 TGCGCCAGCAGCTTGGCAGGCAGGGGATACACTGAAGCTTTCTTT CASSLAGRGYTEAFF
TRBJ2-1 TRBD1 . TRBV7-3 TGTGCCAGCAGCCGGACAGGGGGGATCAATGAGCAGTTCTTC CASSRTGGINEQFF
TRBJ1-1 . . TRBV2 TGTGCCAGCAAGGGACAATGGAACACTGAAGCTTTCTTT CASKGQWNTEAFF
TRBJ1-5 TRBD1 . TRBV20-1 TGCAGTGCTAGTATGGGACAGGGACATCAGCCCCAGCATTTT CSASMGQGHQPQHF
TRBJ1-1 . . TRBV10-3 TGTGCCATCAGTGAGTCGAGGGAATTAAACACTGAAGCTTTCTTT CAISESRELNTEAFF
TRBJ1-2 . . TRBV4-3 TGCGCCAGCAGCCAAGAGATCGGTTCATCCTATGGCTACACCTTC CASSQEIGSSYGYTF
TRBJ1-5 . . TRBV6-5 TGTGCCAGCAGTTACTCTGGACTCAACAATCAGCCCCAGCATTTT CASSYSGLNNQPQHF
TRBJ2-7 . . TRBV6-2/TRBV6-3 TGTGCCAGCAGTTACCCTCTAGACAGGGAGGCCAGGGAGCAGTACTTC CASSYPLDREAREQYF
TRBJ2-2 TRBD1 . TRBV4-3 TGCGCCAGCAGCCCGGGGACAGGGGAAATCGGCGGGGAGCTGTTTTTT CASSPGTGEIGGELFF
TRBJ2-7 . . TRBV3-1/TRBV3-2 TGTGCCAGCAGCCAAGATCACAGGGCCTCCTACGAGCAGTACTTC CASSQDHRASYEQYF
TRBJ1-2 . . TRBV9 TGTGCCAGCAGCGTAGATACTTTGTCGGGCTACACCTTC CASSVDTLSGYTF
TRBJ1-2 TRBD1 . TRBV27 TGTGCCAGCAGTTGGACAGGGAAATCAGGCTACACCTTC CASSWTGKSGYTF
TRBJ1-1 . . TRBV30 TGTGCCTGGAGGAGGGGGTTTTTCACTGAAGCTTTCTTT CAWRRGFFTEAFF
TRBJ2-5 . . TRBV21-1 TGTGCCAGCAGCAAACTCCGGGACAGCCCCCAAGAGACCCAGTACTTC CASSKLRDSPQETQYF
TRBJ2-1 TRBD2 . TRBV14 TGTGCCAGCAGCTCCCTAGCGGGAGGTTACAATGAGCAGTTCTTC CASSSLAGGYNEQFF
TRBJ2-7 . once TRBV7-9 TGTGCCAGCAGCCCGGGACTCCTCAGGGCCGAGCAGTACTTC CASSPGLLRAEQYF
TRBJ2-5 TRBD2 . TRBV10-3 TGTGCCATCCGGGAGGGCCCCGAAGAGGAGACCCAGTACTTC CAIREGPEEETQYF
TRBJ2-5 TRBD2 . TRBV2 TGTGCCAGCCCGGCTGGACTAGCGGGAGGAGAGACCCAGTACTTC CASPAGLAGGETQYF
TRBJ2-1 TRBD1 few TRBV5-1 TGCGCCAGCAGCAAGGGACAGGGGGATGAGCAGTTCTTC CASSKGQGDEQFF
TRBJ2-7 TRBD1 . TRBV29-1 TGCAGCGTTGAGGGTATCCTGGGACAGGGCTCCTACGAGCAGTACTTC CSVEGILGQGSYEQYF
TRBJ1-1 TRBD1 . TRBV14 TGTGCCAGCAGTCGACAGGGTAACACTGAAGCTTTCTTT CASSRQGNTEAFF
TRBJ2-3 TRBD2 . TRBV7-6 TGTGCCAGCAGCCCGAGGGCAGCGGGAGTGGATACGCAGTATTTT CASSPRAAGVDTQYF
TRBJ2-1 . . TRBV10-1 TGCGCCAGCAGTGAGTCTATACCCGCTTCGCGGCCTACATTAGGTGAGCAGTTCTTC CASSESIPASRPTLGEQFF
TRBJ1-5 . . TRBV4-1 TGCGCCAGCAGCTCTGGGACCCTCCCAGGGGAGCCCCAGCATTTT CASSSGTLPGEPQHF
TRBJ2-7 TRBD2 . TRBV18 TGTGCCAGCTCACCACCCGGGACTAGTCTCTACGAGCAGTACTTC CASSPPGTSLYEQYF
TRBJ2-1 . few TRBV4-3 TGCGCCAGCAGCCAAGAGGTGCGTTATGAGCAGTTCTTC CASSQEVRYEQFF
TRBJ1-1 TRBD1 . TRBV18 TGTGCCAGCTCACCTCGCGCCCAGGGGGCCGCTAACACTGAAGCTTTCTTT CASSPRAQGAANTEAFF
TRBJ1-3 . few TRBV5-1 TGCGCCAGCAGCGACCAGGGTTTTGGAAACACCATATATTTT CASSDQGFGNTIYF
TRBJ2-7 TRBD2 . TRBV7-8 TGTGCCAGCAGCTTCGGACTAGCGGGAGTGTCGATCTCCTACGAGCAGTACTTC CASSFGLAGVSISYEQYF
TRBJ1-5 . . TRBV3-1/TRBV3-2 TGTGCCAGCAGTCCGTGGGGGGTTGGGGGCAATCAGCCCCAGCATTTT CASSPWGVGGNQPQHF
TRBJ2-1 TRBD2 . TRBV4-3 TGCGCCAGCAGCCAAGCATTGGGTCTAGCGGGAGCGGGTGAGCAGTTCTTC CASSQALGLAGAGEQFF
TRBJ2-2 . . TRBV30 TGTGCCTTCGTCAGGGCTCCGGCGAACACCGGGGAGCTGTTTTTT CAFVRAPANTGELFF
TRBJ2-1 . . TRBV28 TGTGCCAGCAGTCCAATATCCCGGGAGCAGTTCTTC CASSPISREQFF
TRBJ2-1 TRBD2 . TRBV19 TGTGCCAGTAGTACCCCACTAGCGGGAGTTACGGATGAGCAGTTCTTC CASSTPLAGVTDEQFF
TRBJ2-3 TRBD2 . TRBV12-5 TGTGCTAGTGACCAAGACGGGACTAGCGGGAGGGGGGGCACAGATACGCAGTATTTT CASDQDGTSGRGGTDTQYF
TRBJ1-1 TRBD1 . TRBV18 TGTGCCAGCTCACCACGACAGGGCCCAATGAACACTGAAGCTTTCTTT CASSPRQGPMNTEAFF